This TCR beta chain was sequenced during a study of CD8 T cells in Susac syndrome. About the study: Intravenous immunoglobulin alone or corticosteroids were being given to patients with Susac syndrome at blood draw, unless they were therapy-naive. General study results and limits: No clonal expansion appeared among CD4+ T cells in Susac patients.

V was shortened by 7 bases and J by 5 bases, with 6 bases between the two germline ends. The CDR3 runs to 11 residues. In germline, CDR1 is SNHLY, CDR2 FYNNEI. On this clonotype itself: Antigen: not known.

Sequencing of TCR beta was performed on blood CD8+ T cells and on blood CD4+ T cells. With random hexamers, about 0.45 to 1 ug RNA was reverse transcribed. An immunoSEQ multiplex PCR amplified TCR beta CDR3 over 54 Vbeta and 13 Jbeta. TCRdb re-called the immunoSEQ multiplex PCR reads with MiXCR, one entry per CDR3 protein. The data contain about 240,000 distinct CDR3 sequences, about 95% of them singletons. Material for sequencing was CD4+ T cells from PBMCs. The chain joins TRBV2 to TRBJ2-1, with TRBD2 as a possible D gene (6 bases). The sequence was obtained from a human donor with Susac syndrome. The CDR3 nucleotides are TGTGCCAGCACGGGAGACAATGAGCAGTTCTTC. Its protein is CASTGDNEQFF.